The entry below describes one T cell receptor (beta chain). Its antigen remains unidentified. This specimen comes from a study of T cells in Graves' hyperthyroidism and ophthalmopathy. Study results and caveats: Ophthalmopathy was told apart from stable hyperthyroidism by a 13 V-J model.

Germline V CDR1 and CDR2: SQVTM, ANQGSEA. Trimming at V came to 7 bases and at J to 2 bases, leaving 7 bases not matched to a gene. This CDR3 is 15 amino acids long. TCR beta CDR3 sequences were amplified from RNA transcripts. The HTBI primer set served for first-round RT-PCR of the TCR CDR3. MiXCR, applied by TCRdb to the multiplex PCR reads, yields one record per CDR3 protein. The repertoire holds about 560,000 distinct CDR3 sequences, with 16% as singletons. V is TRBV29-1 and J is TRBJ2-1; 11 bases agree with TRBD2. The TCR sequence derives from a young woman with Graves' hyperthyroidism. The specimen sequenced was blood. CDR3 in DNA: TGCAGCGCCGAAACGACTAGCGGGGCCTACAATGAGCAGTTCTTC. As protein: CSAETTSGAYNEQFF.